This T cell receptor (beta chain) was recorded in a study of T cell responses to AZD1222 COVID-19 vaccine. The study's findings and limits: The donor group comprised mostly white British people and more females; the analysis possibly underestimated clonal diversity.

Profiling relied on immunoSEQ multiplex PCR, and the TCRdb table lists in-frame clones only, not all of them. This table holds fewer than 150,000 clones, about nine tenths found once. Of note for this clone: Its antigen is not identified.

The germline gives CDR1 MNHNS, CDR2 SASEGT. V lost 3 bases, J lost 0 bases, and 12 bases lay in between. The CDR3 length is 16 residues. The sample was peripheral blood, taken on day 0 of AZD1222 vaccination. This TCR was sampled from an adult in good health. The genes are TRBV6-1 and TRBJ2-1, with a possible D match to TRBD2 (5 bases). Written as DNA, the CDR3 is TGTGCCAGCAGTGAGGTGAGGGCCTCCTCCTACAATGAGCAGTTCTTC. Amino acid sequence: CASSEVRASSYNEQFF.